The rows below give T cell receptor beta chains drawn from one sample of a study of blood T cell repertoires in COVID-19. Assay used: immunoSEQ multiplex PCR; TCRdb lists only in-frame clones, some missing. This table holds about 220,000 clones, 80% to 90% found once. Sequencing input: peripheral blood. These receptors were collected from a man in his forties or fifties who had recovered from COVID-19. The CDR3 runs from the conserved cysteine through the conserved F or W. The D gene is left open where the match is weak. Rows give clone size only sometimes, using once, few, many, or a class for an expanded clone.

CDR3 DNA: TGCAGCGTCGAAGTATCCGGGACAGGGGTCAATGAGCAGTTCTTC; CDR3 protein: CSVEVSGTGVNEQFF; V gene: TRBV29-1; J gene: TRBJ2-1; D gene: TRBD1; CDR3 length: 15; clone size: few
CDR3 DNA: TGTGCCAGCGTACAATCGATTACAGGGGCTACTGGAAACACCATATATTTT; CDR3 protein: CASVQSITGATGNTIYF; V gene: TRBV28; J gene: TRBJ1-3; D gene: TRBD1; CDR3 length: 17; clone size: NA
CDR3 DNA: TGTGCCAGCTCACCACAACAGAATGAAAAACTGTTTTTT; CDR3 protein: CASSPQQNEKLFF; V gene: TRBV18; J gene: TRBJ1-4; D gene: NA; CDR3 length: 13; clone size: once
CDR3 DNA: TGCGCCAGCAGAGAGGCTAGCGGGAGATACGAGCAGTACTTC; CDR3 protein: CASREASGRYEQYF; V gene: TRBV5-1; J gene: TRBJ2-7; D gene: TRBD2; CDR3 length: 14; clone size: NA
CDR3 DNA: TGCGCCAGCAGCAAGACCGGGACAGGGACCGGGGAGCTGTTTTTT; CDR3 protein: CASSKTGTGTGELFF; V gene: TRBV5-1; J gene: TRBJ2-2; D gene: TRBD1; CDR3 length: 15; clone size: NA
CDR3 DNA: TGTGCCAGCAGTTACGGGGGGACAGCCCCAGTTGGTACGCAGTATTTT; CDR3 protein: CASSYGGTAPVGTQYF; V gene: TRBV6-2/TRBV6-3; J gene: TRBJ2-3; D gene: NA; CDR3 length: 16; clone size: NA
CDR3 DNA: TGTGCCAGCAACTTGGGACAGGGAAAGGGGGAAGCTTTCTTT; CDR3 protein: CASNLGQGKGEAFF; V gene: TRBV6-6; J gene: TRBJ1-1; D gene: TRBD1; CDR3 length: 14; clone size: few
CDR3 DNA: TGCGCCAGCAGTGTCTCCGGGACTAGCGGCCTGACAACAGATACGCAGTATTTT; CDR3 protein: CASSVSGTSGLTTDTQYF; V gene: TRBV10-1; J gene: TRBJ2-3; D gene: TRBD2; CDR3 length: 18; clone size: NA
CDR3 DNA: TGTGCCAGCAGCCAGTTGGAGCCGGGACAGGGAACTGAAGCTTTCTTT; CDR3 protein: CASSQLEPGQGTEAFF; V gene: TRBV14; J gene: TRBJ1-1; D gene: TRBD1; CDR3 length: 16; clone size: NA
CDR3 DNA: TGTGCCAGCAGTTCTTTTAGCACAGATACGCAGTATTTT; CDR3 protein: CASSSFSTDTQYF; V gene: TRBV6-5; J gene: TRBJ2-3; D gene: NA; CDR3 length: 13; clone size: NA
CDR3 DNA: TGTGCCAGCTCACCCCTCTCCGGGGAGCTGTTTTTT; CDR3 protein: CASSPLSGELFF; V gene: TRBV18; J gene: TRBJ2-2; D gene: NA; CDR3 length: 12; clone size: NA
CDR3 DNA: TGTGCCAGCAGTTTTGGAGGGAGGGTGTACAATGAGCAGTTCTTC; CDR3 protein: CASSFGGRVYNEQFF; V gene: TRBV27; J gene: TRBJ2-1; D gene: TRBD2; CDR3 length: 15; clone size: once
CDR3 DNA: TGCGCCAGCAGCTTGGCCGTAGCGGGAGGGACCTACGAGCAGTACTTC; CDR3 protein: CASSLAVAGGTYEQYF; V gene: TRBV5-1; J gene: TRBJ2-7; D gene: TRBD2; CDR3 length: 16; clone size: NA
CDR3 DNA: TGTGCCAGCAGTGAAGGGGCTGGCTATGGCTACACCTTC; CDR3 protein: CASSEGAGYGYTF; V gene: TRBV6-1; J gene: TRBJ1-2; D gene: NA; CDR3 length: 13; clone size: NA
CDR3 DNA: TGTGCCAGCAGTCCCGGTCGCTACGAGCAGTACTTC; CDR3 protein: CASSPGRYEQYF; V gene: TRBV12-3/TRBV12-4; J gene: TRBJ2-7; D gene: NA; CDR3 length: 12; clone size: few
CDR3 DNA: TGTGCCAGCAGCTTGTCCCCAAGGAGGAACGCTGAAGCTTTCTTT; CDR3 protein: CASSLSPRRNAEAFF; V gene: TRBV7-9; J gene: TRBJ1-1; D gene: NA; CDR3 length: 15; clone size: NA
CDR3 DNA: TGCAGCGTTGAGAGACTCGGGAGGGAGCAGTTCTTC; CDR3 protein: CSVERLGREQFF; V gene: TRBV29-1; J gene: TRBJ2-1; D gene: TRBD2; CDR3 length: 12; clone size: NA
CDR3 DNA: TGCGCCAGCAGCTTGGCTCGGGCGGGAGTAACAGATACGCAGTATTTT; CDR3 protein: CASSLARAGVTDTQYF; V gene: TRBV5-1; J gene: TRBJ2-3; D gene: TRBD2; CDR3 length: 16; clone size: once
CDR3 DNA: TGTGCCAGCAGCTTGGCAGGGGGCGCCTACGAGCAGTACTTC; CDR3 protein: CASSLAGGAYEQYF; V gene: TRBV7-9; J gene: TRBJ2-7; D gene: TRBD1; CDR3 length: 14; clone size: once
CDR3 DNA: TGTGCCACCAGTGAGCCCCTAGAGGTTGAGCAGTTCTTC; CDR3 protein: CATSEPLEVEQFF; V gene: TRBV24-1; J gene: TRBJ2-1; D gene: NA; CDR3 length: 13; clone size: NA
CDR3 DNA: TGTGCCAGCAGCTACGGGGGGGCAGATACGCAGTATTTT; CDR3 protein: CASSYGGADTQYF; V gene: TRBV7-9; J gene: TRBJ2-3; D gene: TRBD2; CDR3 length: 13; clone size: NA
CDR3 DNA: TGTGCCAGCAGCCCACTAGCGGTTAATTACAATGAGCAGTTCTTC; CDR3 protein: CASSPLAVNYNEQFF; V gene: TRBV7-9; J gene: TRBJ2-1; D gene: TRBD2; CDR3 length: 15; clone size: NA
CDR3 DNA: TGTGCCAGCAGCGCCGAGCGGACTGGCTCCTACAATGAGCAGTTCTTC; CDR3 protein: CASSAERTGSYNEQFF; V gene: TRBV9; J gene: TRBJ2-1; D gene: NA; CDR3 length: 16; clone size: NA
CDR3 DNA: TGTGCCAGCAGCCCTTCTAGCGGGAGATACAATGAGCAGTTCTTC; CDR3 protein: CASSPSSGRYNEQFF; V gene: TRBV3-1/TRBV3-2; J gene: TRBJ2-1; D gene: TRBD2; CDR3 length: 15; clone size: many
CDR3 DNA: TGTGCCAGCTCACCACCTAGCGGCTACACAGATACGCAGTATTTT; CDR3 protein: CASSPPSGYTDTQYF; V gene: TRBV18; J gene: TRBJ2-3; D gene: NA; CDR3 length: 15; clone size: NA
CDR3 DNA: TGCGCCAGCAGCTTGGCCTCGGCTAGCGGGGTCTACGAGCAGTACTTC; CDR3 protein: CASSLASASGVYEQYF; V gene: TRBV5-1; J gene: TRBJ2-7; D gene: TRBD2; CDR3 length: 16; clone size: NA
CDR3 DNA: TGTGCCAGCAGTTACTCGAGGAGGGAGGTCTATGGCTACACCTTC; CDR3 protein: CASSYSRREVYGYTF; V gene: TRBV6-5; J gene: TRBJ1-2; D gene: NA; CDR3 length: 15; clone size: NA
CDR3 DNA: TGTGCCAGCAGAAGTCCCGGGACTAGCGCGGGAGGTCTTTCCGAGCAGTACTTC; CDR3 protein: CASRSPGTSAGGLSEQYF; V gene: TRBV11-2; J gene: TRBJ2-7; D gene: TRBD2; CDR3 length: 18; clone size: NA
CDR3 DNA: TGTGCCAGCAGAGGACAGGGGTCTGAAGCTTTCTTT; CDR3 protein: CASRGQGSEAFF; V gene: TRBV2; J gene: TRBJ1-1; D gene: TRBD1; CDR3 length: 12; clone size: NA
CDR3 DNA: TGTGCCAGCAGCCAAGGGACTAGCGGGAGAGATACGCAGTATTTT; CDR3 protein: CASSQGTSGRDTQYF; V gene: TRBV11-3; J gene: TRBJ2-3; D gene: TRBD2; CDR3 length: 15; clone size: NA
CDR3 DNA: TGTGCCAGCACCCCCGGGGGGGCCCAGTACTTC; CDR3 protein: CASTPGGAQYF; V gene: TRBV12-3/TRBV12-4; J gene: TRBJ2-5; D gene: TRBD2; CDR3 length: 11; clone size: NA
CDR3 DNA: TGTGCCAGCAAACGGACTGACACCGGGGAGCTGTTTTTT; CDR3 protein: CASKRTDTGELFF; V gene: TRBV27; J gene: TRBJ2-2; D gene: NA; CDR3 length: 13; clone size: NA
CDR3 DNA: TGTGCCAGCTCACCAGGACAGACAGATACGCAGTATTTT; CDR3 protein: CASSPGQTDTQYF; V gene: TRBV18; J gene: TRBJ2-3; D gene: NA; CDR3 length: 13; clone size: NA
CDR3 DNA: TGCAGCGTCGAGAAAGCACAGGGATACGAGCAGTACTTC; CDR3 protein: CSVEKAQGYEQYF; V gene: TRBV29-1; J gene: TRBJ2-7; D gene: NA; CDR3 length: 13; clone size: NA